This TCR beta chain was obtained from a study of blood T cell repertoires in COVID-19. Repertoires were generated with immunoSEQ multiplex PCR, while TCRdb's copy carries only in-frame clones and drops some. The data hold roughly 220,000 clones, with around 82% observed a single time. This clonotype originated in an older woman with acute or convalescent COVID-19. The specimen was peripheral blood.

CDR3 residues: CASRIRGNTEAFF. Here the CDR3 DNA reads TGTGCCAGCAGGATTAGGGGAAACACTGAAGCTTTCTTT. V usage is TRBV2 and J usage is TRBJ1-1; D might be TRBD1 (5 bases). With 6 bases removed from V and 2 bases from J, the gap between germline ends came to 10 bases. Looked up from germline, CDR1 is SNHLY and CDR2 is FYNNEI. The CDR3 runs 13 residues.